The 22 T cell receptor beta chains reported below all come from one sample, sequenced in a study of regulatory T cells in long-lasting Graves disease. Construction of TCR beta libraries relied on iRepertoire HTBI primers and on Arm-PCR targeting CDR3 regions. TCRdb analysed the multiplex PCR reads with MiXCR anew, one entry per CDR3 protein. This repertoire shows about 610,000 distinct CDR3 sequences, around 16% found once; its top ten account for about 11%. Time point given: newly diagnosed GD, antithyroid drugs for less than 3 months. RNA from PBMCs was the source of the TCR library. In addition, the sample was reused for a study of T cells in Graves' hyperthyroidism and ophthalmopathy.

The sequenced sample was peripheral blood mononuclear cells (PBMCs), obtained at new diagnosis, from a patient treated with antithyroid drugs. The source of these receptors is a man aged 18 to 30 with Graves disease.

This clonotype was counted ten times or more. The chain couples TRBV3-1 to TRBJ1-2, with a possible D match to TRBD1 (5 bases). The CDR3 loop spans 14 amino acids. Germline V gene data show CDR1 as LGHDT and CDR2 as YNNKEL (reference sequence). The V end lost 1 base, the J end lost 5 bases, and 11 bases lay between the germline ends. Here the CDR3 reads CASSQVEGRYGYTF. DNA for the CDR3: TGTGCCAGCAGCCAAGTGGAGGGGCGGTATGGCTACACCTTC.

This clonotype was observed at least ten times. The chain links TRBV28 to TRBJ1-1; D is uncertain. With 2 bases removed from V and 5 bases from J, the gap between germline ends came to 18 bases. The CDR3 sequence is 16 residues long. The germline V gene encodes CDR1 MDHEN and CDR2 SYDVKM. The CDR3 spells CASSLPTSAYGTEAFF. The CDR3 DNA reads TGTGCCAGCAGTTTACCTACATCGGCCTATGGGACTGAAGCTTTCTTT.

The gene calls are TRBV20-1 and TRBJ2-1, with TRBD2 matching over 7 bases. J was trimmed by 6 bases and V by 0 bases; bases with no gene match: 11. CDR1 DFQATT and CDR2 SNEGSKA come from the germline V gene (reference sequence). The CDR3 is 16 residues long. The CDR3: CSARDRPAGPRNEQFF. For the CDR3, the DNA is TGCAGTGCTAGAGATCGACCAGCGGGACCTCGCAATGAGCAGTTCTTC.

A few counts support this clonotype. The CDR3 bases are TGTGCCAGCAGCTTAGCTCGGACCCAACGACTAGCTCGCCTCAGCACAGATACGCAGTATTTT. Amino acids: CASSLARTQRLARLSTDTQYF. This sequence joins TRBV7-8 and TRBJ2-3; 7 nucleotides align to TRBD2. V dropped 0 bases and J dropped 0; count of bases not matched to a gene: 18. The germline V gene encodes CDR1 SGHVS and CDR2 FQNEAQ. This CDR3 is built from 21 residues.

The table lists this clonotype with many counts. This chain uses TRBV28 with TRBJ2-1; no clear D. This CDR3 has 14 amino acids. The V gene's germline CDR1 is MDHEN and CDR2 SYDVKM. Trimming stripped 3 bases from V and 6 bases from J, with 12 bases between. The CDR3 DNA reads TGTGCCAGCAGTTTGGTAACAAACCCCAATGAGCAGTTCTTC. It specifies CASSLVTNPNEQFF.

This clonotype was recorded many times. The CDR3 region has the DNA TGTGCCAGCAGCCGAGGACAGCGTTCCTACGAGCAGTACTTC. Translating it yields CASSRGQRSYEQYF. The rearrangement uses TRBV11-1 and TRBJ2-7; tentative D call: TRBD1 (6 bases). V dropped 5 bases and J dropped 1 base, with 12 bases sitting between them. CDR1 SGHAT and CDR2 FQDESV come from the germline V gene (reference sequence). This CDR3 spans 14 amino acids.

The chain is built from TRBV14 and TRBJ2-7; TRBD2 aligns across 8 bases. V gave up 6 bases and J gave up 3 bases; unmatched junction bases: 7. The CDR3 contains 14 residues. The V gene's germline CDR1 is SGHDN and CDR2 FVKESK. CDR3 loop: CASSFAGGYYEQYF. Here the CDR3 DNA reads TGTGCCAGCAGTTTTGCGGGAGGATACTACGAGCAGTACTTC. Full variable domain (rest looked up from reference TRBV14 and TRBJ2-7): EAGVTQFPSHSVIEKGQTVTLRCDPISGHDNLYWYRRVMGKEIKFLLHFVKESKQDESGMPNNRFLAERTGGTYSTLKVQPAELEDSGVYFCASSFAGGYYEQYFGPGTRLTVT.

In this sample, this clonotype turned up a few times. The chain combines TRBV6-2 or TRBV6-3 with TRBJ2-7; the match to TRBD2 covers 10 bases. Germline CDR1 reads MNHEY; CDR2 reads SVGEGT. V dropped 10 bases and J dropped 5; count of bases not matched to a gene: 11. The CDR3 is made up of 14 amino acids. This CDR3 reads CATAPAGGGHEQYF. The CDR3 DNA is TGTGCCACCGCCCCAGCGGGAGGGGGCCACGAGCAGTACTTC.

This clonotype was counted many times. The V call is TRBV2, the J call TRBJ1-5; possible D gene TRBD1, 6 bases. The germline V gene encodes CDR1 SNHLY and CDR2 FYNNEI. The CDR3 length is 15 residues. Trimming took off 7 bases at V and 0 bases at J, with 13 bases between the two ends. This CDR3 reads CASNYPGDSNQPQHF. Written as DNA, the CDR3 is TGTGCCAGCAATTATCCAGGGGATAGCAATCAGCCCCAGCATTTT.

Details on this clonotype: A read error is possible here, since a much larger clone lies one base away. The chain carries TRBV5-1 and TRBJ2-1, with TRBD1 as a possible D gene (7 bases). The CDR3 loop spans 17 amino acids. Germline values: CDR1 SGHRS, CDR2 YFSETQ. CDR3 DNA sequence: TGTGCCAGTAGTAAAAAGGTTCAGGGGGGCTCCTACAATGAGCAGTTCTTC. Protein sequence: CASSKKVQGGSYNEQFF.

This clonotype was recorded many times. The rearrangement uses TRBV12-3 or TRBV12-4 and TRBJ2-3; D may be TRBD2 (5 bases). V was cut by 6 bases and J by 7 bases, with 11 bases left in between. The CDR3 runs to 12 residues. DNA for the CDR3: TGTGCCAGCAGAGCGCGGAGGAATACGCAGTATTTT. Translated: CASRARRNTQYF.

The chain couples TRBV30 to TRBJ2-3, with 12 nucleotides matching TRBD1. V was clipped by 1 base and J by 4 bases; unmatched bases: 3. The CDR3 spans 15 residues. CDR1 is GTSNPN, CDR2 SVGIG, per germline (reference sequence). The CDR3 spells CAWSGGQGAPDTQYF. In nucleotides, the CDR3 is TGTGCCTGGAGTGGGGGACAGGGGGCCCCAGATACGCAGTATTTT.

The chain couples TRBV20-1 to TRBJ1-5, with D possibly matching TRBD1 (6 bases). The CDR3 is 16 residues long. Trimming shortened V by 1 base and J by 0 bases, and 13 bases separated the two germline ends. From germline, CDR1 is DFQATT and CDR2 SNEGSKA (reference sequence). The CDR3 DNA reads as TGCAGTGCTAGAGGGCGGGACACCTATAGCAATCAGCCCCAGCATTTT. Amino acid sequence: CSARGRDTYSNQPQHF.

The rearrangement joins TRBV27 to TRBJ2-7, with D maybe TRBD1 (6 bases). The CDR3 totals 16 residues. Germline V lookup: CDR1 MNHEY, CDR2 SMNVEV (reference sequence). Trimming cost V 5 bases and J 0 bases, with 17 bases left between them. This CDR3 reads CASSKSQGQISYEQYF. The CDR3 DNA sequence: TGTGCCAGCAGTAAATCACAGGGACAAATCTCCTACGAGCAGTACTTC.

The V call is TRBV5-1, the J call TRBJ2-1; the D gene is possibly TRBD2 (5 bases). This CDR3 is 14 amino acids long. V was clipped by 5 bases and J by 7 bases, with 16 bases between them. From germline, CDR1 is SGHRS and CDR2 YFSETQ. The CDR3 DNA follows: TGCGCCAGCAGTCTCATCGCAAGGACTAATGAGCAGTTCTTC. Protein product: CASSLIARTNEQFF.

This clonotype was detected ten times or more. CDR3 in amino acids: CSASPSASGITRGEQFF. In DNA form, the CDR3 reads TGCAGTGCTAGCCCCTCCGCGAGCGGGATTACCCGGGGTGAGCAGTTCTTC. The chain couples TRBV20-1 to TRBJ2-1; 7 nucleotides match TRBD2. This CDR3 has 17 amino acids. The ends lost 3 bases at V and 9 bases at J; junction bases unmatched: 20. Per germline, CDR1 DFQATT and CDR2 SNEGSKA (reference sequence).

This clonotype was seen ten or more times. The chain has TRBV3-1 and TRBJ1-1; TRBD1 agrees at 9 bases. This CDR3 spans 15 amino acids. V gave up 0 bases and J gave up 2 bases; unmatched junction bases: 1. CDR1 is LGHDT, CDR2 YNNKEL, per germline (reference sequence). CDR3 sequence reads: CASSQEGQGNTEAFF. As DNA, the CDR3 is TGTGCCAGCAGCCAAGAGGGACAGGGAAACACTGAAGCTTTCTTT.

This clonotype was seen many times. This chain uses TRBV2 with TRBJ2-2; TRBD2 might be the D (6 bases). The CDR3 runs 14 residues. V lost 6 bases and J 4 bases, leaving 12 bases between the germline ends. From germline, CDR1 is SNHLY and CDR2 FYNNEI. The CDR3: CASSSLAGTGELFF. CDR3 nucleotides: TGTGCCAGCAGCTCACTAGCCGGCACCGGGGAGCTGTTTTTT.

This clonotype showed up many times. The chain employs TRBV6-5 and TRBJ2-7; 7 bases map to TRBD2. Unmatched junction bases numbered 9, after V lost 2 bases and J lost 5 bases. Germline CDR1 reads MNHEY; CDR2 reads SVGAGI. The CDR3 is 15 amino acids. As DNA, the CDR3 is TGTGCCAGCAGTTACGGGGGGAGGGCCGGTGACGAGCAGTACTTC. It is translated as CASSYGGRAGDEQYF.

This clonotype was picked up many times. V usage is TRBV14 and J usage is TRBJ2-1; TRBD2 matches 7 bases. CDR1 SGHDN and CDR2 FVKESK come from the germline V gene. The trim removed 4 bases at V and 4 bases at J, leaving 13 bases unmatched. This CDR3 is 17 amino acids long. The CDR3 reads CASSPGGRALTYNEQFF. In DNA form, the CDR3 reads TGTGCCAGCAGCCCGGGAGGCCGCGCCTTGACTTACAATGAGCAGTTCTTC.

In regard to this clonotype: This may arise from a read error, as a much more abundant clone is one base away. The final CDR3 position lacks the conserved phenylalanine or tryptophan, pointing to a likely read error. The CDR3 DNA sequence: TGTGCCAGCAGCTTAGCTCGATCGAATGCCCTCACAGATACGCAGTATTCT. It is translated as CASSLARSNALTDTQYS. The rearrangement uses TRBV9 and TRBJ2-3; D remains unclear. Trimming removed 4 bases from V and 2 bases from J, with 20 bases in between. The CDR3 is 17 residues long. Germline V gives CDR1 SGDLS, CDR2 YYNGEE.

This clonotype came up many times. This chain uses TRBV20-1 with TRBJ2-5; the match to TRBD2 covers 8 bases. The CDR3 contains 16 residues. Germline V lookup: CDR1 DFQATT, CDR2 SNEGSKA (reference sequence). The V segment lost 0 bases and the J segment 5 bases; nucleotides outside the gene matches: 11. CDR3 loop: CSARDLFAREGETQYF. In DNA form, the CDR3 reads TGCAGTGCTAGAGATCTTTTCGCTCGGGAGGGGGAGACCCAGTACTTC.